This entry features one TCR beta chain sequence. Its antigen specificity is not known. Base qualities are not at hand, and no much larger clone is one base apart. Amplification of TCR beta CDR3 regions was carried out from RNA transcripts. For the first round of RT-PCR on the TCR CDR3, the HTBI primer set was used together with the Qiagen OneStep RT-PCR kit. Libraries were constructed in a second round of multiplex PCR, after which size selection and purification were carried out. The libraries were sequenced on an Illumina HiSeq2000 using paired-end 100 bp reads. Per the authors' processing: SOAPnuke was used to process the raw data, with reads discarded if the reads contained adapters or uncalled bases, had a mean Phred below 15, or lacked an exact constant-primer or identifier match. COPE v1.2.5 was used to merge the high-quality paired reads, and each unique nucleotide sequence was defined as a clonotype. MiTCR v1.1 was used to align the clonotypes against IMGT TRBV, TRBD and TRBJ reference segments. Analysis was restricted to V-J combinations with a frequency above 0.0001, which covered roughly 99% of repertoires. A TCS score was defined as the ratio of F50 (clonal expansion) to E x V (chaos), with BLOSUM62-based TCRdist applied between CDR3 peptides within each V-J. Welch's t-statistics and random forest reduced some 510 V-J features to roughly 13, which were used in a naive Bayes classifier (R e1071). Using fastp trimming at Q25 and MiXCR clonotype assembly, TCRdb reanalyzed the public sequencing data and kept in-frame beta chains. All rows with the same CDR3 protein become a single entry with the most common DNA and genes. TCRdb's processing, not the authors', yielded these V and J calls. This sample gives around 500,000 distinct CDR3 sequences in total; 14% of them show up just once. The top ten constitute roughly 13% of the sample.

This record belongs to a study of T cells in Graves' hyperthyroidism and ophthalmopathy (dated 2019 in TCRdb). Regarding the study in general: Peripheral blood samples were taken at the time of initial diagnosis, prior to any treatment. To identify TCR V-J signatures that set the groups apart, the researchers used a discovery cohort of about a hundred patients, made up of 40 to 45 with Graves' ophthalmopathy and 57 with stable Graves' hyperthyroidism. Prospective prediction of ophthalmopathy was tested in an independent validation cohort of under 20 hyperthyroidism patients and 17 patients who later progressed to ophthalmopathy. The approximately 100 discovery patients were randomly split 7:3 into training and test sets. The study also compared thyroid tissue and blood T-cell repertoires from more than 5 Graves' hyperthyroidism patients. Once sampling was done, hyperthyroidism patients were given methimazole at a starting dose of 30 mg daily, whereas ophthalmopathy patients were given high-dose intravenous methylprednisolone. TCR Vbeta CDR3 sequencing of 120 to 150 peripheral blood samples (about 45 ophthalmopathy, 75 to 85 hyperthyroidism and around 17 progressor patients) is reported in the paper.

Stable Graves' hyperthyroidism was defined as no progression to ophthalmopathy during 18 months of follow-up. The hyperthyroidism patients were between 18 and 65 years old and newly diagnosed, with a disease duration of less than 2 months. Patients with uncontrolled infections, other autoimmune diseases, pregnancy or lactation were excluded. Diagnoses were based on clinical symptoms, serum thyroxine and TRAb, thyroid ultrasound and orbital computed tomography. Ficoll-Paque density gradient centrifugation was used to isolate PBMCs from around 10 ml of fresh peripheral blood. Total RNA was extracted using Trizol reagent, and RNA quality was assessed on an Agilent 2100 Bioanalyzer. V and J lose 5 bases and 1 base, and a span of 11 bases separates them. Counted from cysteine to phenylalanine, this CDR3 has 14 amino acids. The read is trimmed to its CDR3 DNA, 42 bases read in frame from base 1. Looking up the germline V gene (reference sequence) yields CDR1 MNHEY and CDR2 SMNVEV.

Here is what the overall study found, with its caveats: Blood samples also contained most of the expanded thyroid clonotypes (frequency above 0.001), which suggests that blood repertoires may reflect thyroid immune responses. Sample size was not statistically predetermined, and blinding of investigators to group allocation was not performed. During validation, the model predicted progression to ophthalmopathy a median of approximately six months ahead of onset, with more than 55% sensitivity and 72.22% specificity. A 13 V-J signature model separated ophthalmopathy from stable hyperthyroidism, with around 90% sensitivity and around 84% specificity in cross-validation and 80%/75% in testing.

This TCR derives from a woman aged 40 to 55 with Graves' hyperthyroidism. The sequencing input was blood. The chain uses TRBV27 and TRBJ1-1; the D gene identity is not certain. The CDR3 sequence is CASSALFPNTEAFF. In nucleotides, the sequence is TGTGCCAGCAGTGCGCTCTTCCCGAACACTGAAGCTTTCTTT.